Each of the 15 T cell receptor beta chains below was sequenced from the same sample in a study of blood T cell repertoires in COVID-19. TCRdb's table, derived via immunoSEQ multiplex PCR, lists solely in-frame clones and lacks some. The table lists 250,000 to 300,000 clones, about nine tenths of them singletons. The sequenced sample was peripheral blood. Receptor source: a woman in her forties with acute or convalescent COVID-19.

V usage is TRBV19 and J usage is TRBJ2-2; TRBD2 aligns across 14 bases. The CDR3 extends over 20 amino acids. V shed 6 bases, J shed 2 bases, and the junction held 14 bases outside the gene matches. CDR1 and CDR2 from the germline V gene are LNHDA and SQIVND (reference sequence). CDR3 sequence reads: CASRSTPGTSGGPNTGELFF. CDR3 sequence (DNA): TGTGCCAGTAGATCCACACCCGGGACTAGCGGGGGCCCTAACACCGGGGAGCTGTTTTTT.

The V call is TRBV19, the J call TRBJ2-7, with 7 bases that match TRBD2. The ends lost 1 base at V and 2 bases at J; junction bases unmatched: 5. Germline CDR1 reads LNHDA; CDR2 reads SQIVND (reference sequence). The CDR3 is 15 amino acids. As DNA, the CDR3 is TGTGCCAGTAGTATAGGATGGGGGGGTGCCTACGAGCAGTACGTC. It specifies CASSIGWGGAYEQYV.

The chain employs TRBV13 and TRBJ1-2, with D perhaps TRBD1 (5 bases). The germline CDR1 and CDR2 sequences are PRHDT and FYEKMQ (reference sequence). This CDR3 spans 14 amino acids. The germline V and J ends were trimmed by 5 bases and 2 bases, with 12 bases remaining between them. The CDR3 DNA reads TGTGCCAGCAGCACCCAACAGGAGAACTATGGCTACACCTTC. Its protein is CASSTQQENYGYTF.

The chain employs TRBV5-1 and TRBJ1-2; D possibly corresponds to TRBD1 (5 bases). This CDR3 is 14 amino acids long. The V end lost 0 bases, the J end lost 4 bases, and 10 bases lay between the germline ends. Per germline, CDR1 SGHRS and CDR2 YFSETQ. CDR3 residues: CASSLEQGLYGYTF. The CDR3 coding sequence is TGCGCCAGCAGCTTGGAGCAGGGCCTCTATGGCTACACCTTC.

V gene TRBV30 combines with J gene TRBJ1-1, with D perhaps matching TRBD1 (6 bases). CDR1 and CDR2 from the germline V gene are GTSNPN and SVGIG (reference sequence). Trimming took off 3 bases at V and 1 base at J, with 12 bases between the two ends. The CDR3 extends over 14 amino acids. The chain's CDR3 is CAWRPGQWNTEAFF. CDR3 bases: TGTGCCTGGAGGCCCGGACAGTGGAACACTGAAGCTTTCTTT.

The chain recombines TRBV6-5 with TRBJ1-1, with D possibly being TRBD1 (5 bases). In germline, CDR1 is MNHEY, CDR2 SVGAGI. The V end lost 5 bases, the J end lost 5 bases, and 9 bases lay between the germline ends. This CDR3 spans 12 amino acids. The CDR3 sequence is CASSPQGTEAFF. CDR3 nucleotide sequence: TGTGCCAGCAGTCCCCAGGGAACTGAAGCTTTCTTT.

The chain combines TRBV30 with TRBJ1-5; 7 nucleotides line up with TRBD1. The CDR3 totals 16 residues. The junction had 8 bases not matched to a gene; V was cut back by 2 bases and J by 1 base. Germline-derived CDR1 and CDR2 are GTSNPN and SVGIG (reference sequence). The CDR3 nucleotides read TGTGCCTGGAGTCGGGGGACAGCAAACAGCAATCAGCCCCAGCATTTT. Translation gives CAWSRGTANSNQPQHF.

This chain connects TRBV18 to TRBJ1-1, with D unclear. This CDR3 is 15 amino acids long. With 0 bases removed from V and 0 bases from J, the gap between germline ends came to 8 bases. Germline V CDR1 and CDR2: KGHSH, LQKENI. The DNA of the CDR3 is TGTGCCAGCTCACCACCAAAAGCCATGAACACTGAAGCTTTCTTT. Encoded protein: CASSPPKAMNTEAFF.

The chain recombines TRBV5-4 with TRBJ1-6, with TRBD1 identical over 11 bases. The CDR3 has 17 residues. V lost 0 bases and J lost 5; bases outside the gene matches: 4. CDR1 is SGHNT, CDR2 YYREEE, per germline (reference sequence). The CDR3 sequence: CASSLGGQGGNNSPLHF. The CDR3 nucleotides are TGTGCCAGCAGCTTGGGGGGACAGGGGGGAAATAATTCACCCCTCCACTTT.

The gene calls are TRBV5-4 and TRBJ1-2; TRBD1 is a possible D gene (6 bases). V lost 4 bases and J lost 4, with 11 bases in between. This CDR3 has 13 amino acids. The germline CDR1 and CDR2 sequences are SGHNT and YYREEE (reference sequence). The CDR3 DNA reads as TGTGCCAGCAGCGGAATGACAGGCTATGGCTACACCTTC. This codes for CASSGMTGYGYTF.

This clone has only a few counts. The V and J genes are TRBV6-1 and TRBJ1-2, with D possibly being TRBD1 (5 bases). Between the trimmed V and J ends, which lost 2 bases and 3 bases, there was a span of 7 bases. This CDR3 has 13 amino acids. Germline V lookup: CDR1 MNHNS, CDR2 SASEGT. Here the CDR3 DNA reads TGTGCCAGCAGTGAATGGGGGGACTATGGCTACACCTTC. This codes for CASSEWGDYGYTF.

The CDR3 spells CASRTGTSGFGTETQYF. In nucleotides, the CDR3 is TGTGCCAGTAGGACTGGGACTAGCGGGTTCGGAACGGAGACCCAGTACTTC. J is TRBJ2-5 and V is TRBV19, with 12 bases identical to TRBD2. The CDR3 consists of 17 residues. The junction had 13 bases not matched to a gene; V was cut back by 6 bases and J by 5 bases. The germline V gene encodes CDR1 LNHDA and CDR2 SQIVND (reference sequence). Combining the CDR3 with reference TRBV19 and TRBJ2-5 gives the whole variable domain DGGITQSPKYLFRKEGQNVTLSCEQNLNHDAMYWYRQDPGQGLRLIYYSQIVNDFQKGDIAEGYSVSREKKESFPLTVTSAQKNPTAFYLCASRTGTSGFGTETQYFGPGTRLLVL.

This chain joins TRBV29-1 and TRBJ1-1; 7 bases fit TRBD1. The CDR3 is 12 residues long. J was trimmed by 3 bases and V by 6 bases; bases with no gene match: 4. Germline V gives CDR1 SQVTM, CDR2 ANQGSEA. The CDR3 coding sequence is TGCAGCGTAGATACAGGGGACACTGAAGCTTTCTTT. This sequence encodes CSVDTGDTEAFF.

The CDR3 protein is CASSVEQGASYNEQFF. Written as DNA, the CDR3 is TGTGCCAGCAGTGTCGAACAGGGGGCCTCCTACAATGAGCAGTTCTTC. The chain employs TRBV6-1 and TRBJ2-1, with 9 bases that match TRBD1. Germline CDR1 is MNHNS and CDR2 is SASEGT. Germline trimming cut 4 bases from V and 0 bases from J; bases unmatched to any gene: 4. There are 16 residues in the CDR3.

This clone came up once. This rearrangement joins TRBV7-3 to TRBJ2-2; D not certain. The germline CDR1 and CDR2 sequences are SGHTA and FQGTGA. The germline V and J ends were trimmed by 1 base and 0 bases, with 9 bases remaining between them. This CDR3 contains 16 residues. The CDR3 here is CASSLIGQANTGELFF. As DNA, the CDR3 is TGTGCCAGCAGCTTAATTGGGCAGGCGAACACCGGGGAGCTGTTTTTT. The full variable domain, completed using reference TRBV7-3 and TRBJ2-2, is GAGVSQTPSNKVTEKGKYVELRCDPISGHTALYWYRQSLGQGPEFLIYFQGTGAADDSGLPNDRFFAVRPEGSVSTLKIQRTERGDSAVYLCASSLIGQANTGELFFGEGSRLTVL.